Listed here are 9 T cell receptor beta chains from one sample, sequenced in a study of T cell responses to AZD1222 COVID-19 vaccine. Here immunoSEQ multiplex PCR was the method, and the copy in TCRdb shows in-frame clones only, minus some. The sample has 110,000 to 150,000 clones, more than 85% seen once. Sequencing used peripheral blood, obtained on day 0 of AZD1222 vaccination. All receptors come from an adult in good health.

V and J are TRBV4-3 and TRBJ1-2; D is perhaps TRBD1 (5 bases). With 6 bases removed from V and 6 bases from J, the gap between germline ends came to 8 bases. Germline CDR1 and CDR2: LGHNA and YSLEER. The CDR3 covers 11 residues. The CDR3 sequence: CASSRGHGYTF. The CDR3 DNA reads TGCGCCAGCAGTAGGGGTCATGGCTACACCTTC.

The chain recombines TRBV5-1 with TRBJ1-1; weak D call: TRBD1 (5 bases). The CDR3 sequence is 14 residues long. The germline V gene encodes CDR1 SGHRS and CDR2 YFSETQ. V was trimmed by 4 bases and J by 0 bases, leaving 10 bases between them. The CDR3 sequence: CASSLAGMNTEAFF. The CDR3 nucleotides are TGCGCCAGCAGCCTCGCAGGGATGAACACTGAAGCTTTCTTT.

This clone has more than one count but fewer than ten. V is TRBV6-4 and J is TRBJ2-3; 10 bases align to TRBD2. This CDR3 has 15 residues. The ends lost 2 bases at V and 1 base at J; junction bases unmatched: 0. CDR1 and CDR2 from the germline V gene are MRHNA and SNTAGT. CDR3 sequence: CASSDGTSGTDTQYF. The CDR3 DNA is TGTGCCAGCAGTGACGGGACTAGCGGCACAGATACGCAGTATTTT.

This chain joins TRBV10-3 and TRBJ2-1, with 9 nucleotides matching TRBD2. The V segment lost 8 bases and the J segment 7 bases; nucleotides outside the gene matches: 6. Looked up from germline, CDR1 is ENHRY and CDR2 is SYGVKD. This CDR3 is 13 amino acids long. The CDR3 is CAIASGVENEQFF. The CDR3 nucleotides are TGTGCCATCGCTAGCGGGGTAGAAAATGAGCAGTTCTTC.

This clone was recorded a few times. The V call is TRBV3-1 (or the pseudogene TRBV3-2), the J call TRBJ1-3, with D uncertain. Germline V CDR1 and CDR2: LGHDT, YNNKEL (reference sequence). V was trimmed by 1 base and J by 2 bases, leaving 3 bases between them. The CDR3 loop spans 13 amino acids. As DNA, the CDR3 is TGTGCCAGCAGCCAAGTGGCTGGAAACACCATATATTTT. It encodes CASSQVAGNTIYF.

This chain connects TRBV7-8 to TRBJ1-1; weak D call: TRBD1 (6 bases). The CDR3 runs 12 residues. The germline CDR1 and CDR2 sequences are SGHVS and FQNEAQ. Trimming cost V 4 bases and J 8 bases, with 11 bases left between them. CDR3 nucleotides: TGTGCCAGCAGCTCCCAAGGACAGGAAGCTTTCTTT. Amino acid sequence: CASSSQGQEAFF. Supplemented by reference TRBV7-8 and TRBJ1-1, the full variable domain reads GAGVSQSPRYKVAKRGQDVALRCDPISGHVSLFWYQQALGQGPEFLTYFQNEAQLDKSGLPSDRFFAERPEGSVSTLKIQRTQQEDSAVYLCASSSQGQEAFFGQGTRLTVV.

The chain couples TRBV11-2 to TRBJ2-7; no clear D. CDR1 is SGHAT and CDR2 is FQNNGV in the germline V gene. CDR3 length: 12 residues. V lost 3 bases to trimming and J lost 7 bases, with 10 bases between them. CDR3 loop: CASSLVPPEQYF. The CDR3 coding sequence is TGTGCCAGCAGCTTGGTCCCTCCGGAGCAGTACTTC.

This chain's CDR3 is CATTPTGGRGNQPQHF. CDR3 sequence (DNA): TGTGCCACCACCCCGACAGGGGGCCGTGGCAATCAGCCCCAGCATTTT. The chain couples TRBV15 to TRBJ1-5; 10 bases align to TRBD1. This CDR3 is 16 amino acids long. Trimming cost V 7 bases and J 2 bases; bases outside gene matches: 8. In germline, CDR1 is LNHNV, CDR2 YYDKDF (reference sequence).

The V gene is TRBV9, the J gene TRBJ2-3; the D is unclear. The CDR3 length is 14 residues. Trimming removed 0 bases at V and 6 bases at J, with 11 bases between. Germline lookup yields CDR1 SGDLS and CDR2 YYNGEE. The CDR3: CASSVGGLVDTQYF. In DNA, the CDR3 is TGTGCCAGCAGCGTAGGTGGGTTGGTGGATACGCAGTATTTT.